The clone carrying this TCR beta chain was counted a few times. The antigen is unknown. This specimen comes from a study of beta chain features in type 1 diabetes. At the level of the study: Analysis included 100 million to 110 million sorted cells drawn from all samples. Findings and limits, study-wide: Whether HLA type affects TCRB rearrangement stayed undetermined in the present work. Comparison showed that naive, central memory and Treg TCRB repertoires appeared more similar among patients than among healthy donors. When Type 1 diabetes patients were examined, their TCRB CDR3s proved moderately but significantly shorter in all four CD4+ subsets.

The authors reverse transcribed all of the isolated RNA, so sequencing captured expressed TCRB transcripts. TCRdb's table, derived via immunoSEQ multiplex PCR, lists solely in-frame clones and lacks some. The sample yields around 260,000 clones, around 25% seen once. Only one heparinised blood draw was taken per donor, and its volume averaged roughly 120 mL. The sample comprised naive CD4+ T cells from blood. The clonotype comes from a woman between 25 and 40 years old with type 1 diabetes.

The CDR3 DNA sequence: TGCGCCAGCAGACCCCGGGACAATGAGCAGTTCTTC. Its protein product is CASRPRDNEQFF. The rearrangement uses TRBV5-1 and TRBJ2-1, with D unclear. The CDR3 consists of 12 residues. The V end lost 5 bases, the J end lost 5 bases, and 8 bases lay between the germline ends. Germline V gene lookup returns CDR1 SGHRS and CDR2 YFSETQ. Based on the CDR3 plus reference TRBV5-1 and TRBJ2-1, the full variable domain is KAGVTQTPRYLIKTRGQQVTLSCSPISGHRSVSWYQQTPGQGLQFLFEYFSETQRNKGNFPGRFSGRQFSNSRSEMNVSTLELGDSALYLCASRPRDNEQFFGPGTRLTVL.